The sequence of this TCR beta chain was determined in a study of T cells in localized non-small cell lung cancer. Study-wide results and limits: A denser population of T cells in blood accompanied longer overall survival. Compared with tumor, uninvolved adjacent lung displayed greater T cell clonality, ranking highest overall. The appearance of a median 57 of the top 100 tumor clones was seen in adjacent lung. Owing to sequencing of a solitary tumor region, heterogeneity cannot be discounted.

With V trimmed by 7 bases and J by 1 base, 3 bases remained unmatched. The V gene's germline CDR1 is SGHTA and CDR2 FQGTGA. The CDR3 has 13 amino acids. With respect to this clone: Its cognate antigen is unknown.

The assay was immunoSEQ multiplex PCR, and TCRdb's table has in-frame clones only and misses some. The table includes 45,000 to 60,000 clones, 70% to 90% detected once. The chain has TRBV7-3 and TRBJ1-1; 7 bases fit TRBD1. This clonotype originated in a woman aged 40 to 75 with stage I lung adenocarcinoma. Sequencing was performed on peripheral blood, taken before any cancer treatment. CDR3 nucleotide sequence: TGTGCCAGCACACAGGGGCGGAACACTGAAGCTTTCTTT. Amino acid sequence: CASTQGRNTEAFF.